These 11 T cell receptor beta chains came from one sample sequenced in a study of CD8+ T cells in alopecia areata (dated 2018 in TCRdb). The time point label corresponds to: baseline before oral tofacitinib. The library was built by means of the immunoSEQ multiplex PCR assay. RNA was extracted from all samples and reverse transcribed into cDNA as template for TCR sequencing. The table comes from immuneACCESS by way of TCRdb, which keeps in-frame sequences with V and J called. Part of the clones is missing from these tables; in studies checked, under half for an unresolved V gene and the rest for unknown reasons. The sample has tens of thousands of clones on record, 55% to 65% of them singletons. The ten largest clones represent over 15% of the sample. The source was CD8+ T cells sorted from blood, collected at week 0. All receptors derive from a human donor with alopecia areata.

V gene TRBV25-1 combines with J gene TRBJ2-7, with unresolved D. CDR1 is MGHDK, CDR2 SYGVNS, per germline. With 3 bases removed from V and 6 bases from J, the gap between germline ends came to 9 bases. CDR3 length: 12 residues. The CDR3 nucleotides are TGTGCCAGCAGTGAGGCGCGCCTCGAGCAGTACTTC. Amino acids: CASSEARLEQYF.

The table lists this clone with a count of one. This chain uses TRBV7-6 with TRBJ2-3; TRBD2 aligns across 8 bases. The CDR3 runs to 14 residues. Germline CDR1 is SGHVS and CDR2 is FNYEAQ. The trim removed 9 bases at V and 2 bases at J, leaving 7 bases unmatched. The CDR3 here is CASTGGLYTDTQYF. The DNA for the CDR3 is TGTGCCAGTACGGGAGGGCTATACACAGATACGCAGTATTTT. The full variable domain, its missing parts supplied by reference TRBV7-6 and TRBJ2-3, is GAGVSQSPRYKVTKRGQDVALRCDPISGHVSLYWYRQALGQGPEFLTYFNYEAQQDKSGLPNDRFSAERPEGSISTLTIQRTEQRDSAMYRCASTGGLYTDTQYFGPGTRLTVL.

The V call is TRBV2, the J call TRBJ2-5; 7 bases match TRBD2. The trim removed 3 bases at V and 2 bases at J, leaving 9 bases unmatched. The CDR3 is made up of 16 amino acids. Germline lookup yields CDR1 SNHLY and CDR2 FYNNEI. CDR3 residues: CASSDDLTSSQETQYF. The CDR3 nucleotides are TGTGCCAGCAGTGACGACTTGACTAGCAGTCAAGAGACCCAGTACTTC. Based on the CDR3 plus reference TRBV2 and TRBJ2-5, the full variable domain is EPEVTQTPSHQVTQMGQEVILRCVPISNHLYFYWYRQILGQKVEFLVSFYNNEISEKSEIFDDQFSVERPDGSNFTLKIRSTKLEDSAMYFCASSDDLTSSQETQYFGPGTRLLVL.

This clone has a handful of counts. The chain carries TRBV25-1 and TRBJ2-3; D is perhaps TRBD1 (6 bases). This CDR3 contains 16 residues. V shed 1 base and J shed 3 bases, with 14 bases lying between them. The V gene's germline CDR1 is MGHDK and CDR2 SYGVNS. The CDR3 protein is CASSEFGGGVTDTQYF. The CDR3 DNA reads as TGTGCCAGCAGTGAATTTGGGGGCGGTGTTACAGATACGCAGTATTTT.

The table lists this clone with a few counts. The chain is built from TRBV28 and TRBJ1-4; TRBD1 agrees at 9 bases. The V gene end was trimmed by 7 bases and the J gene end by 5 bases; junction bases not matched to a gene: 8. The CDR3 consists of 15 residues. CDR1 is MDHEN, CDR2 SYDVKM, per germline. The CDR3, as DNA: TGTGCCAGCACTTCTTACAGGGGGCACAATGAAAAACTGTTTTTT. It encodes CASTSYRGHNEKLFF. Full variable domain (outside the CDR3, taken from reference TRBV28 and TRBJ1-4): DVKVTQSSRYLVKRTGEKVFLECVQDMDHENMFWYRQDPGLGLRLIYFSYDVKMKEKGDIPEGYSVSREKKERFSLILESASTNQTSMYLCASTSYRGHNEKLFFGSGTQLSVL.

This chain joins TRBV23-1 and TRBJ1-1, with D uncertain. TRBV23-1 is an ORF for which the function is uncertain. V gave up 4 bases and J gave up 5 bases, with 8 bases separating them. This CDR3 has 12 residues. CDR3 in amino acids: CASSRESTEAFF. In DNA, the CDR3 is TGCGCCAGCAGTCGGGAAAGTACTGAAGCTTTCTTT.

This clone appeared once. V is TRBV7-9 and J is TRBJ2-1, with D unclear. V lost 5 bases, J lost 7 bases, and 12 bases lay in between. This CDR3 is 13 amino acids long. Germline loops: CDR1 SEHNR, CDR2 FQNEAQ (reference sequence). This CDR3 reads CASSPSPINEQFF. The DNA of the CDR3 is TGTGCCAGCAGCCCATCTCCGATAAATGAGCAGTTCTTC.

The chain has TRBV30 and TRBJ1-1; D is ambiguous. With 4 bases removed from V and 2 bases from J, the gap between germline ends came to 11 bases. Germline V CDR1 and CDR2: GTSNPN, SVGIG (reference sequence). The CDR3 totals 13 residues. The chain's CDR3 is CAWTGIGNTEAFF. The CDR3, as DNA: TGTGCCTGGACCGGTATAGGAAACACTGAAGCTTTCTTT.

This clone was seen a few times. The chain carries TRBV4-1 and TRBJ2-5, with 8 bases lining up with TRBD1. Germline values: CDR1 MGHRA, CDR2 YSYEKL. The CDR3 is 16 amino acids. The ends lost 1 base at V and 5 bases at J; junction bases unmatched: 9. CDR3 nucleotides: TGCGCCAGCAGCCAAGTGCAGGGGGCGCTTTGGGAGACCCAGTACTTC. This encodes CASSQVQGALWETQYF.

The chain combines TRBV4-3 with TRBJ2-1; D ambiguous. CDR3 length equals 11 residues. The V gene's germline CDR1 is LGHNA and CDR2 YSLEER. The V end was cut by 0 bases, the J end by 8 bases, with 2 bases between. CDR3 nucleotides: TGCGCCAGCAGCCAAGACCATGAGCAGTTCTTC. Protein sequence: CASSQDHEQFF.

The CDR3 DNA reads TGCAGCGTTGAAGATTGGGGGAGCGGGGCCAACGTCCTGACTTTC. It yields the protein CSVEDWGSGANVLTF. This chain links TRBV29-1 with TRBJ2-6; the D call may be TRBD1 or TRBD2 (5 bases each). Deletions cut 0 bases from V and 4 bases from J, with 10 bases between. The CDR3 is 15 amino acids. CDR1 is SQVTM, CDR2 ANQGSEA, per germline.